This T cell receptor (beta chain) was retrieved from a study of T cell responses to AZD1222 COVID-19 vaccine. The CDR3 contains 19 residues. The germline V gene has CDR1 MNHEY and CDR2 SVGEGT. V lost 4 bases to trimming and J lost 4 bases, with 23 bases between them. The table came from immunoSEQ multiplex PCR; TCRdb's copy has only in-frame clones and leaves some out. The repertoire includes 130,000 or so clones, roughly 90% of them detected once, and about 4% sits in the top ten. The sample here was peripheral blood, taken 28 days after the second AZD1222 dose. This clonotype originated in an adult who received the AZD1222 COVID-19 vaccine. The chain is built from TRBV6-2 or TRBV6-3 and TRBJ2-6; D is perhaps TRBD1 (5 bases). As DNA, the CDR3 is TGTGCCAGCAGTTTATCTACAGGACCATTTGTGGGGGGGGCCAACGTCCTGACTTTC. Its protein product is CASSLSTGPFVGGANVLTF.